This note documents a single TCR beta chain sequence. The germline CDR1 and CDR2 sequences are LGHDT and YNNKEL (reference sequence). This CDR3 comprises 15 residues. Trimming shortened V by 8 bases and J by 0 bases, and 15 bases separated the two germline ends. The entry originates in a study of Ad26.COV2.S vaccination and SARS-CoV-2 variants. Sample treatment: 19 received Ad26.COV2.S at low or high dose, single or two shots; a few received placebo; per-sample allocation not given. Sampling occurred on day 63 after the first vaccine or placebo injection. Clones were read by immunoSEQ multiplex PCR, and TCRdb kept only the in-frame ones, dropping some. The profile covers 320,000 or so clones, with roughly 88% appearing a single time and over 5% taken by the ten largest.

The clonotype was recovered from a person aged 18 to 59 who received the Ad26.COV2.S COVID-19 vaccine or a placebo. Specimen: peripheral blood, collected in a trial of Ad26.COV2.S vaccine versus placebo. The chain is built from TRBV3-1 (or the pseudogene TRBV3-2) and TRBJ2-3; weak D call: TRBD2 (6 bases). CDR3 sequence reads: CASGFPGASTDTQYF. The CDR3 DNA reads TGTGCCAGCGGGTTCCCGGGAGCTAGCACAGATACGCAGTATTTT.